Sequencing of this TCR beta chain was carried out in a study of blood T cell repertoires in COVID-19. Overall study: There were acute and convalescent COVID-19 samples, and they came from the United States, Italy and Spain. From T cells, B-cell-depleted T cells, or PBMCs came the material, which was cDNA or gDNA.

This CDR3 region has 17 residues. The ends were cut back, 1 base at V and 1 base at J, with 11 bases in the middle. Germline V gene lookup returns CDR1 MGHDK and CDR2 SYGVNS. As originally analysed: Amplification with reference gene primers provided the estimates of nucleated cell counts. Generated by immunoSEQ multiplex PCR, the TCRdb table keeps only in-frame clones and is missing some. The V and J calls and clone size are taken from that table; D and trimming were inferred from the DNA. The data hold about half a million clones, with 70% to 90% observed a single time. The clonotype originates from a human donor in a cohort sampled during active COVID-19. The chain recombines TRBV25-1 with TRBJ2-6; a weak D match, TRBD1 (6 bases). Source material: peripheral blood. CDR3 sequence reads: CASSELGAGSGANVLTF. The CDR3, as DNA: TGTGCCAGCAGTGAATTGGGGGCAGGGTCTGGGGCCAACGTCCTGACTTTC.